Listed below are T cell receptor beta chains from one sample, sequenced in a study of T cell responses to AZD1222 COVID-19 vaccine. TCRdb's table, derived via immunoSEQ multiplex PCR, lists solely in-frame clones and lacks some. The table lists 100,000 or so clones, around 83% of them singletons, with 4.5% to 6% in the top ten. Material: peripheral blood, obtained on day 0 of AZD1222 vaccination. The source of these receptors is an adult in good health. Each CDR3 is given with its conserved first and last residue.

CDR3 protein: CSVAGAGNTIYF
V gene: TRBV29-1

CDR3 protein: CASSLSLAGGAWETQYF
V gene: TRBV5-6

CDR3 protein: CAIRTSGRGGGELFF
V gene: TRBV6-5

CDR3 protein: CASSHSSLRLLNTEAFF
V gene: TRBV4-1

CDR3 protein: CASSLLAGHTTGELFF
V gene: TRBV3-1/TRBV3-2

CDR3 protein: CASSLVASGSQETQYF
V gene: TRBV7-2

CDR3 protein: CASSLGTPGDTQYF
V gene: TRBV5-1

CDR3 protein: CASSLSRVGTEAFF
V gene: TRBV27

CDR3 protein: CASSERAATYNEQFF
V gene: TRBV2

CDR3 protein: CASSPLHGRGEGYTF
V gene: TRBV3-1/TRBV3-2

CDR3 protein: CSAERTVSGYTF
V gene: TRBV29-1

CDR3 protein: CAISEMSGGYNYGYTF
V gene: TRBV10-3

CDR3 protein: CASSKDYPAADTQYF
V gene: TRBV5-1

CDR3 protein: CASSLRGSNQPQHF
V gene: TRBV6-5

CDR3 protein: CATTPLAGLYEQYF
V gene: TRBV6-2/TRBV6-3

CDR3 protein: CASSQDNQGEQFF
V gene: TRBV3-1/TRBV3-2

CDR3 protein: CASSQGAGGEQFF
V gene: TRBV14

CDR3 protein: CASGRTGDFAWGTEAFF
V gene: TRBV2

CDR3 protein: CASCNIAGVSEQFF
V gene: TRBV7-8

CDR3 protein: CASSLGEIRSYNEQFF
V gene: TRBV5-8

CDR3 protein: CASSLAAFSEVLRHGYTF
V gene: TRBV5-6

CDR3 protein: CASSYSGGSLATQYF
V gene: TRBV6-2/TRBV6-3

CDR3 protein: CASSPSTDTQYF
V gene: TRBV7-3

CDR3 protein: CASSPVGRGNSNQPQHF
V gene: TRBV18

CDR3 protein: CASSTYPKDEQFF
V gene: TRBV6-2/TRBV6-3

CDR3 protein: CASSSEAGIIAFF
V gene: TRBV7-2

CDR3 protein: CANSPGGASLGSSYTF
V gene: TRBV28

CDR3 protein: CSADRDGYTF
V gene: TRBV29-1

CDR3 protein: CASSQGGSSYNEQFF
V gene: TRBV11-2

CDR3 protein: CASRPSSYNEQFF
V gene: TRBV6-2/TRBV6-3

CDR3 protein: CASTKGNTIYF
V gene: TRBV5-1

CDR3 protein: CATSSRGENSPLHF
V gene: TRBV15

CDR3 protein: CASSLAGSLSYEQYF
V gene: TRBV5-5

CDR3 protein: CASSPFLTSYEQYF
V gene: TRBV11-2

CDR3 protein: CASSLLANYGYTF
V gene: TRBV28

CDR3 protein: CASRPNGPNYGYTF
V gene: TRBV28

CDR3 protein: CASSLDGASGGMYNEQFF
V gene: TRBV7-8

CDR3 protein: CASSTRGILSYEQYF
V gene: TRBV7-8

CDR3 protein: CASSAPGSLAYNEQFF
V gene: TRBV9

CDR3 protein: CASSKTGTTGNNEQFF
V gene: TRBV7-3

CDR3 protein: CASSQTLLGDTEAFF
V gene: TRBV5-1